This T cell receptor (beta chain) was found in a study of CD4 and CD8 cells across lung adenocarcinoma regions. This clonotype showed up many times. Germline V gene lookup returns CDR1 SGHDN and CDR2 FVKESK. The CDR3 loop spans 13 amino acids. MiXCR, run by TCRdb on the PCR reads, gives a single entry per CDR3 protein. The data contain around 16,000 distinct CDR3 sequences, roughly 51% of them seen just once; the ten biggest clones take up roughly 33%. This TCR was recovered from a female donor with lung adenocarcinoma. The CD4 and CD8 labels of this study may be unreliable. The sample comprised CD8+ T cells from the center of a lung tumor. The chain couples TRBV14 to TRBJ2-1; D unresolved. The J call is doubtful: the DNA matches TRBJ2-7 better. CDR3 loop: CASSQRVGYEQYF. The CDR3 nucleotides are TGTGCCAGCAGCCAACGGGTCGGCTACGAGCAGTACTTC.